Listed here are 5 T cell receptor beta chains from one sample, sequenced in a study of blood T cell repertoires in COVID-19. Using immunoSEQ multiplex PCR, the repertoire was profiled, and TCRdb retains in-frame clones only, with some absent. The sample has around 25,000 clones, almost 90% seen once; the top ten hold 11%. Sequenced sample: peripheral blood. Receptors originate from a man aged 70 or older with acute or convalescent COVID-19.

This chain uses TRBV27 with TRBJ1-6; D not certain. CDR3 length: 17 amino acids. Trimming took off 0 bases at V and 0 bases at J, with 9 bases between the two ends. Germline values: CDR1 MNHEY, CDR2 SMNVEV (reference sequence). For the CDR3, the DNA is TGTGCCAGCAGTTTATCCCTCACGAGCTCCTATAATTCACCCCTCCACTTT. Amino acid sequence: CASSLSLTSSYNSPLHF.

CDR3 bases: TGTGCCACAGACGGTGAGGGTTCCTACGAGCAGTACTTC. Translating it yields CATDGEGSYEQYF. J is TRBJ2-7 and V is TRBV2; possibly TRBD2 for D (5 bases). The CDR3 is made up of 13 amino acids. Germline V gene sequence: CDR1 SNHLY, CDR2 FYNNEI. V lost 10 bases, J lost 1 base, and 14 bases lay in between.

The V call is TRBV5-1, the J call TRBJ1-1, with D perhaps TRBD1 (5 bases). The CDR3 spans 14 residues. The V gene's germline CDR1 is SGHRS and CDR2 YFSETQ. Trimming removed 2 bases from V and 3 bases from J, with 11 bases in between. CDR3 sequence reads: CASSLSGVDTEAFF. The CDR3 DNA is TGCGCCAGCAGCTTATCGGGGGTTGACACTGAAGCTTTCTTT. Looking up the rest from reference TRBV5-1 and TRBJ1-1 gives the full variable domain: KAGVTQTPRYLIKTRGQQVTLSCSPISGHRSVSWYQQTPGQGLQFLFEYFSETQRNKGNFPGRFSGRQFSNSRSEMNVSTLELGDSALYLCASSLSGVDTEAFFGQGTRLTVV.

This chain connects TRBV11-1 to TRBJ2-7, with a possible D match to TRBD1 (6 bases). Deletions cut 0 bases from V and 2 bases from J, with 14 bases between. The CDR3 is 16 amino acids. Germline V gene sequence: CDR1 SGHAT, CDR2 FQDESV (reference sequence). CDR3 coding DNA: TGTGCCAGCAGCTTAGCCATCGGGACATCGACCTACGAGCAGTACTTC. It codes for CASSLAIGTSTYEQYF.

The gene calls are TRBV10-3 and TRBJ1-1; TRBD1 agrees at 8 bases. The CDR3 is made up of 16 amino acids. V was clipped by 6 bases and J by 1 base; unmatched bases: 10. Germline-derived CDR1 and CDR2 are ENHRY and SYGVKD. CDR3 loop: CAISGHRGGSNTEAFF. The CDR3 nucleotides read TGTGCCATCAGCGGGCACAGGGGGGGGTCGAACACTGAAGCTTTCTTT.